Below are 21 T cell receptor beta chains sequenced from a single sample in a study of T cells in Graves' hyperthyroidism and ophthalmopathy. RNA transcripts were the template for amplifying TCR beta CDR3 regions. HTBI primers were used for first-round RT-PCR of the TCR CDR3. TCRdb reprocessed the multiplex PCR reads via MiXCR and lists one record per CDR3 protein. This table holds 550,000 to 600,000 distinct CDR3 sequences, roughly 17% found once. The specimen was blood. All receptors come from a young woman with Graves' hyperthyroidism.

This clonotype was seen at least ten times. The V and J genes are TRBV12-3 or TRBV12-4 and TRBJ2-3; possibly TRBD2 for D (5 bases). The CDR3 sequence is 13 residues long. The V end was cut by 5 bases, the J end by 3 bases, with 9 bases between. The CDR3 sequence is CASSPGMTDTQYF. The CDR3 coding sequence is TGTGCCAGCAGTCCCGGGATGACAGATACGCAGTATTTT.

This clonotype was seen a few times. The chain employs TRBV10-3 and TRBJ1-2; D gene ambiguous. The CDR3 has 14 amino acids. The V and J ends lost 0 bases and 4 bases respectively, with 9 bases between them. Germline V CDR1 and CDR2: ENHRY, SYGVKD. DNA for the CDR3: TGTGCCATCAGTGAGTCGACCGACGGCTATGGCTACACCTTC. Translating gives CAISESTDGYGYTF.

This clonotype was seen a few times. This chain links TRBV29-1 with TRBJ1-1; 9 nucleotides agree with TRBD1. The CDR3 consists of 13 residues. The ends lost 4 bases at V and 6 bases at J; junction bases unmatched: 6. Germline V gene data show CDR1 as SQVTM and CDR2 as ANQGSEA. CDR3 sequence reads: CSVGDRVLPEAFF. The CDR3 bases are TGCAGCGTTGGGGACAGGGTTCTGCCTGAAGCTTTCTTT.

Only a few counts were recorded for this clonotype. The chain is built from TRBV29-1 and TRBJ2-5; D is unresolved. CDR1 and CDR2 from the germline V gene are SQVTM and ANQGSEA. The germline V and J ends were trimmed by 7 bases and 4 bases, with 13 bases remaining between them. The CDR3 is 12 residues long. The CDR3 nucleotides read TGCAGCGCTGGTCAACCCTCAGAGACCCAGTACTTC. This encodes CSAGQPSETQYF.

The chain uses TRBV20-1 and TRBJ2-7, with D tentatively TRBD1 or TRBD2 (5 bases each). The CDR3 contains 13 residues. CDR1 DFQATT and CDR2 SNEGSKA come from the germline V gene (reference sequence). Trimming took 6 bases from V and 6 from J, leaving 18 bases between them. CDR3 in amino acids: CSAPQLRGSEQYF. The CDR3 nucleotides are TGCAGTGCCCCCCAATTGAGGGGCTCCGAGCAGTACTTC.

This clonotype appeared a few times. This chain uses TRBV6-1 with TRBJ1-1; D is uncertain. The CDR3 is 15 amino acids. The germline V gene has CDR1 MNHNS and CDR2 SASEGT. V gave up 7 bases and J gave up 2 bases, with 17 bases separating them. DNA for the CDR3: TGTGCCAGCACTCCCGGTTTCCGGTCAAACACTGAAGCTTTCTTT. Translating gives CASTPGFRSNTEAFF.

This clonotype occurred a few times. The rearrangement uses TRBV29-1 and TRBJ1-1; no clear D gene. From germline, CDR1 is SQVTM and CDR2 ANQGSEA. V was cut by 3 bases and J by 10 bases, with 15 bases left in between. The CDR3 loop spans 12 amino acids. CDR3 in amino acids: CSVDFGLLGAFF. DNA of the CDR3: TGCAGCGTTGATTTTGGCCTACTTGGAGCTTTCTTT.

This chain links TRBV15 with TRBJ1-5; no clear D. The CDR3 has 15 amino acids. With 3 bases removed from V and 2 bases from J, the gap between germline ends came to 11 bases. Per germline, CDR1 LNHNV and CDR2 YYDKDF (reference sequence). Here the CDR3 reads CATSSLGRGNQPQHF. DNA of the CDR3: TGTGCCACCAGCAGTCTCGGACGGGGCAATCAGCCCCAGCATTTT.

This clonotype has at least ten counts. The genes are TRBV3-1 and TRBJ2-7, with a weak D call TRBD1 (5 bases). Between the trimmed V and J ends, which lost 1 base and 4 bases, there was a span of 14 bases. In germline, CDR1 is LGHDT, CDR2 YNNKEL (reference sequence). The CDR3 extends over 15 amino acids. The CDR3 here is CASSQVGELRYEQYF. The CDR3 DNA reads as TGTGCCAGCAGCCAAGTAGGGGAACTGCGGTACGAGCAGTACTTC.

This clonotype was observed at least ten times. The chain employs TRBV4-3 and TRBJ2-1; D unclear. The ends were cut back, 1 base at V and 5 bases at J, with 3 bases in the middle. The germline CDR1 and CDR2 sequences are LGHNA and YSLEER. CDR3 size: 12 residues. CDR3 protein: CASSQVDNEQFF. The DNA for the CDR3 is TGCGCCAGCAGCCAAGTGGACAATGAGCAGTTCTTC.

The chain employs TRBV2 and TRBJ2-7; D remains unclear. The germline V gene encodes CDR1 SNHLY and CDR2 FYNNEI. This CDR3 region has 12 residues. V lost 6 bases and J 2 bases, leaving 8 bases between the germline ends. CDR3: CASRREAYEQYF. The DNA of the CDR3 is TGTGCCAGCAGAAGGGAAGCCTACGAGCAGTACTTC.

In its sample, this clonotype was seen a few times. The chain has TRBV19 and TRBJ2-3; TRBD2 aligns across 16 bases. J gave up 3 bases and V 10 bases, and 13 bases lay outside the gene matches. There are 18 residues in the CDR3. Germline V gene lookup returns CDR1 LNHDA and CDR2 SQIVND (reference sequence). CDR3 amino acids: CATSSGTSGGALTDTQYF. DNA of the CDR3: TGTGCCACCTCCTCCGGGACTAGCGGGGGGGCATTGACAGATACGCAGTATTTT.

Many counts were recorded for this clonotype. CDR3 DNA: TGTGCCAGCAGCCAAGAAAGTGGGGGGATTCAGCCCCAGCATTTT. Translating it yields CASSQESGGIQPQHF. The chain has TRBV7-2 and TRBJ1-5; the D gene is possibly TRBD1 (5 bases). V lost 5 bases, J lost 6 bases, and 17 bases lay in between. The germline CDR1 and CDR2 sequences are SGHTA and FQGNSA. The CDR3 has 15 residues.

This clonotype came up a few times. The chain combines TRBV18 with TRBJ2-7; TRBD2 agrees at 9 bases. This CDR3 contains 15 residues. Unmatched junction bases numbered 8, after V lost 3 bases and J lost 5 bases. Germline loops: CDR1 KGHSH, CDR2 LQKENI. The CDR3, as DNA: TGTGCCAGCTCACCGTATAGCGGGAGAACCGACGAGCAGTACTTC. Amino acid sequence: CASSPYSGRTDEQYF.

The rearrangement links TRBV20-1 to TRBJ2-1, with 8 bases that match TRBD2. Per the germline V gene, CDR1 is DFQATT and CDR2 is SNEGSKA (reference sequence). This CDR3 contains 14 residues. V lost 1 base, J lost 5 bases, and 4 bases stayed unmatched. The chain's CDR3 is CSARGTSRNNEQFF. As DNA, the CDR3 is TGCAGTGCTAGAGGGACTAGCCGTAACAATGAGCAGTTCTTC.

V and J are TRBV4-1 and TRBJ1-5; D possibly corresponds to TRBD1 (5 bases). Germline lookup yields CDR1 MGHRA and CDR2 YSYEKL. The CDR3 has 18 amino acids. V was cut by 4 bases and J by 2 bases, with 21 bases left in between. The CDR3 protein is CASSPVRTHMGGNQPQHF. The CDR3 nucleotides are TGCGCCAGCAGCCCCGTTAGGACACACATGGGGGGCAATCAGCCCCAGCATTTT.

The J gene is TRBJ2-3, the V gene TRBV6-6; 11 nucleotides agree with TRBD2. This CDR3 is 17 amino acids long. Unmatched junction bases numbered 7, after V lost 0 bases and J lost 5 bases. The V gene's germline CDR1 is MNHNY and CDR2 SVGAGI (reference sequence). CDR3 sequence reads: CASSYSHLAGGQDTQYF. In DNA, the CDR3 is TGTGCCAGCAGTTACTCGCACCTAGCGGGGGGCCAAGATACGCAGTATTTT.

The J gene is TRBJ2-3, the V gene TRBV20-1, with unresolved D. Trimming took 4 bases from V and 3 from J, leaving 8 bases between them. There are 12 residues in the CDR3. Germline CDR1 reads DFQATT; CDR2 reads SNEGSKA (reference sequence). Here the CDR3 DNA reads TGCAGTGCTATGTCGGTTACAGATACGCAGTATTTT. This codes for CSAMSVTDTQYF.

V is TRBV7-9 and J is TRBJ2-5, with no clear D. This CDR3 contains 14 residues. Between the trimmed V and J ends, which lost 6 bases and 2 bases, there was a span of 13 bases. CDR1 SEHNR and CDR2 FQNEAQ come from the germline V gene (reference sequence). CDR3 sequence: CASSEGGRQETQYF. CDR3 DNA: TGTGCCAGCAGTGAAGGCGGCCGGCAAGAGACCCAGTACTTC.

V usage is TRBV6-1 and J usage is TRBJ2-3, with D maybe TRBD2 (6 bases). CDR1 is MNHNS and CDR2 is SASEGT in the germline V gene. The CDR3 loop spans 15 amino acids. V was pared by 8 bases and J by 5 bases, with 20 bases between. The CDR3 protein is CASAPSASVGDTQYF. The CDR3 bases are TGTGCCAGCGCCCCTTCGGCTAGCGTCGGAGATACGCAGTATTTT.

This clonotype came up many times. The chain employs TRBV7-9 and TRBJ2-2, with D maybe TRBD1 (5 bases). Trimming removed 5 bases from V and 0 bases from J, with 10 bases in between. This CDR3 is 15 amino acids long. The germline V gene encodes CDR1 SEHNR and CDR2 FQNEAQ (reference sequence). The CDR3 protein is CASSGDSTNTGELFF. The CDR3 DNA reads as TGTGCCAGCAGCGGTGACAGTACGAACACCGGGGAGCTGTTTTTT. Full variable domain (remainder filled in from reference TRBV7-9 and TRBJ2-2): DTGVSQNPRHKITKRGQNVTFRCDPISEHNRLYWYRQTLGQGPEFLTYFQNEAQLEKSRLLSDRFSAERPKGSFSTLEIQRTEQGDSAMYLCASSGDSTNTGELFFGEGSRLTVL.